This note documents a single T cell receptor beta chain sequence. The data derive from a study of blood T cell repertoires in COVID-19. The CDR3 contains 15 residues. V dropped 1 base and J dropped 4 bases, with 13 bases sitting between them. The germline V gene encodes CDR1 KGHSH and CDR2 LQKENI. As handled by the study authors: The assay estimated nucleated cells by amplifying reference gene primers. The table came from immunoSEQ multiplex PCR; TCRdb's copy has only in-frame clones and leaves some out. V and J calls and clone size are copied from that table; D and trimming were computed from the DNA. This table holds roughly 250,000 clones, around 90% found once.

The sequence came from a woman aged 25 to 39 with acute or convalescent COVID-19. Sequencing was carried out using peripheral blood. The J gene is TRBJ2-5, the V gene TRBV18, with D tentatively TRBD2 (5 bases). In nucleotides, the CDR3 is TGTGCCAGCTCACCACAATCACAACGGGGAGAGACCCAGTACTTC. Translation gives CASSPQSQRGETQYF.